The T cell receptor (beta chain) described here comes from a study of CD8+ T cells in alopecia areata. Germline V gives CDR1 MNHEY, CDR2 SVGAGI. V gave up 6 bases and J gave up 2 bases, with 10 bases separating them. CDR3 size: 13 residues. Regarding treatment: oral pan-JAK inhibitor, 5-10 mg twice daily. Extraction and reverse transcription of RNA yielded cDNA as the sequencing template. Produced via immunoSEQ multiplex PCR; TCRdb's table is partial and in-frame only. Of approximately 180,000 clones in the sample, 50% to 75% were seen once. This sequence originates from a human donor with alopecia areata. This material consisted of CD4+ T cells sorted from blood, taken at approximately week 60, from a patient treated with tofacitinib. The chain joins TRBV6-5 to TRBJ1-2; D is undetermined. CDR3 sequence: CASRMDGNYGYTF. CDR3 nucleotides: TGTGCCAGCAGGATGGACGGAAACTATGGCTACACCTTC.